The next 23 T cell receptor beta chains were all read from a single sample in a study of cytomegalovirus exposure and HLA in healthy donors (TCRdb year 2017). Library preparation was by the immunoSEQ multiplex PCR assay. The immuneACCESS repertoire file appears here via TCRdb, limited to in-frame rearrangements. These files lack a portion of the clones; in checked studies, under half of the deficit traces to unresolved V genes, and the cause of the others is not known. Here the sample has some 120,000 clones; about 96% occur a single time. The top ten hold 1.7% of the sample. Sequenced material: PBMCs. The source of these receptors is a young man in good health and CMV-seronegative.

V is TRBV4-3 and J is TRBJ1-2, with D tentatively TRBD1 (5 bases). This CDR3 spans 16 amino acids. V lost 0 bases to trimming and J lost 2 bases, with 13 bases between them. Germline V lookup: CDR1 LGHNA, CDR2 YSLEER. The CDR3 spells CASSQDLGGTNYGYTF. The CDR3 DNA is TGCGCCAGCAGCCAAGATTTGGGCGGGACCAACTATGGCTACACCTTC.

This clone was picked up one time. This chain's CDR3 is CASSYLHGRGKREQYF. CDR3 sequence (DNA): TGTGCCAGCAGTTACCTACATGGCAGGGGAAAGCGGGAGCAGTACTTC. The V and J genes are TRBV6-5 and TRBJ2-7; possibly TRBD1 for D (6 bases). This CDR3 contains 16 residues. Trimming removed 2 bases from V and 7 bases from J, with 21 bases in between. Germline CDR1 MNHEY, CDR2 SVGAGI.

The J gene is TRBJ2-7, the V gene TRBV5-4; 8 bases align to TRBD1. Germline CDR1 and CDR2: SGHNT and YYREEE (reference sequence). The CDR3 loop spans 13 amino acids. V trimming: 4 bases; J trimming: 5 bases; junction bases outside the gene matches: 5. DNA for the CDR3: TGTGCCAGCAGCCCGACAGGGGCGGACGAGCAGTACTTC. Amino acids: CASSPTGADEQYF.

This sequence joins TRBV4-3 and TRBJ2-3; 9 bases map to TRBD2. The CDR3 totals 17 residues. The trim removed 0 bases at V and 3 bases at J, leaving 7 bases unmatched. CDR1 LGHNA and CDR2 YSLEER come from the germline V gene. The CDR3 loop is CASSQDLGSGSTDTQYF. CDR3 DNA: TGCGCCAGCAGCCAAGATTTAGGTAGCGGGAGTACAGATACGCAGTATTTT.

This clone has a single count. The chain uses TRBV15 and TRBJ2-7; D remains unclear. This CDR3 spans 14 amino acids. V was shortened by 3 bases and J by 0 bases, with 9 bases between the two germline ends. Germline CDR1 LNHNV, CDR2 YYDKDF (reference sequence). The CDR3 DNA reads TGTGCCACCAGCAGCAGGTTAAGCTCCTACGAGCAGTACTTC. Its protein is CATSSRLSSYEQYF.

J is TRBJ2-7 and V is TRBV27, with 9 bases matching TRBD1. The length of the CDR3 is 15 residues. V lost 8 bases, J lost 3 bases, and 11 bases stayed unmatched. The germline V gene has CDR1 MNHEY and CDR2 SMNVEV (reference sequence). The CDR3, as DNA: TGTGCCAGCCAAAAAACCGGGACAGGGATCTACGAGCAGTACTTC. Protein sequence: CASQKTGTGIYEQYF.

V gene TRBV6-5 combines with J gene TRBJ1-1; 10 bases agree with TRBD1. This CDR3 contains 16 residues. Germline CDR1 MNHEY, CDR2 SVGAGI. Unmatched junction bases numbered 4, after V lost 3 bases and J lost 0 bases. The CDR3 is CASSYSTGGMNTEAFF. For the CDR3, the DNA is TGTGCCAGCAGTTATTCGACAGGGGGCATGAACACTGAAGCTTTCTTT.

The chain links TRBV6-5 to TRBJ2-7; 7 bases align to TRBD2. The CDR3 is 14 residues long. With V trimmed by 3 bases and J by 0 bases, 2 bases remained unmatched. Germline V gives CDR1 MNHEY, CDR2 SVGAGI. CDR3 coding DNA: TGTGCCAGCAGTTATAGGACTAGCTCCTACGAGCAGTACTTC. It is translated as CASSYRTSSYEQYF.

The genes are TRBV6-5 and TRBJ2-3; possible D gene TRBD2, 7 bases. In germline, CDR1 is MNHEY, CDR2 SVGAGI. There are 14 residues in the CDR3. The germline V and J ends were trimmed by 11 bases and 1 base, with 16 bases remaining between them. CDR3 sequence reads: CACWGGGGTDTQYF. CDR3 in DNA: TGTGCCTGCTGGGGCGGGGGCGGCACAGATACGCAGTATTTT.

DNA of the CDR3: TGTGCCAGCAGCTTGGACAGGGGTCGGGGAAACACCATATATTTT. Translating gives CASSLDRGRGNTIYF. The rearrangement links TRBV5-4 to TRBJ1-3, with 7 bases fitting TRBD1. There are 15 residues in the CDR3. Germline CDR1 is SGHNT and CDR2 is YYREEE (reference sequence). The V gene end was trimmed by 0 bases and the J gene end by 4 bases; junction bases not matched to a gene: 4.

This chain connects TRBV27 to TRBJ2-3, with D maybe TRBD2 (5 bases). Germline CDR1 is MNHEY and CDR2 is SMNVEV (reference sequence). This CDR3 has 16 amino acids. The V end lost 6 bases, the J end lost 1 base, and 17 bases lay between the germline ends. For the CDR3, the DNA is TGTGCCAGCAGCCCCTTCCGGGAATTGGGCACAGATACGCAGTATTTT. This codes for CASSPFRELGTDTQYF.

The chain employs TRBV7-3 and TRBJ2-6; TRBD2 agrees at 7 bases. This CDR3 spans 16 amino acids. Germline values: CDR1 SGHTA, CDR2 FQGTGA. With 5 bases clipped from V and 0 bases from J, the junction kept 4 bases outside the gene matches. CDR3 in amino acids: CASSLTGGSGANVLTF. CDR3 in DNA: TGTGCCAGCAGCCTCACGGGAGGCTCTGGGGCCAACGTCCTGACTTTC. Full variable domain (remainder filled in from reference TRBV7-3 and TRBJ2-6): GAGVSQTPSNKVTEKGKYVELRCDPISGHTALYWYRQSLGQGPEFLIYFQGTGAADDSGLPNDRFFAVRPEGSVSTLKIQRTERGDSAVYLCASSLTGGSGANVLTFGAGSRLTVL.

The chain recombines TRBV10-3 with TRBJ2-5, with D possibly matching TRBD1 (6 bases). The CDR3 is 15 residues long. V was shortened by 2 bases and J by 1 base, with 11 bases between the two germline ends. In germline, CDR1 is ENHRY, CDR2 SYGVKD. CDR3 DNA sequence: TGTGCCATCAGTGAGCCGAAAGGGGGCCAAGAGACCCAGTACTTC. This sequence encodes CAISEPKGGQETQYF.

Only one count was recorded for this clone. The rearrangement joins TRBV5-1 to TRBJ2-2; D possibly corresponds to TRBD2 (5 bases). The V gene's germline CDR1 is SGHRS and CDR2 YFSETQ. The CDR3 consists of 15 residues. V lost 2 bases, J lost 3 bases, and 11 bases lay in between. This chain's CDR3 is CASSFADLYTGELFF. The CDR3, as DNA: TGCGCCAGCAGCTTTGCGGACTTGTACACCGGGGAGCTGTTTTTT.

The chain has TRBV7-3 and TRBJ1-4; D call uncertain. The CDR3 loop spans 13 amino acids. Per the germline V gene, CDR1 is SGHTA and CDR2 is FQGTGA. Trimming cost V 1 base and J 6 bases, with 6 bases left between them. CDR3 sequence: CASSLNRDEKLFF. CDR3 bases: TGTGCCAGCAGCTTAAATCGGGATGAAAAACTGTTTTTT.

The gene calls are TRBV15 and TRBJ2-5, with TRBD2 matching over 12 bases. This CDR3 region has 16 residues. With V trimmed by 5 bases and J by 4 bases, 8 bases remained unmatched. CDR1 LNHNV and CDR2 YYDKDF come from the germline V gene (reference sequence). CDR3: CATSPQGLAGRETQYF. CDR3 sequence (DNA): TGTGCCACCAGCCCCCAGGGACTAGCGGGTCGAGAGACCCAGTACTTC. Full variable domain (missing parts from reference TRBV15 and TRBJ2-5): DAMVIQNPRYQVTQFGKPVTLSCSQTLNHNVMYWYQQKSSQAPKLLFHYYDKDFNNEADTPDNFQSRRPNTSFCFLDIRSPGLGDTAMYLCATSPQGLAGRETQYFGPGTRLLVL.

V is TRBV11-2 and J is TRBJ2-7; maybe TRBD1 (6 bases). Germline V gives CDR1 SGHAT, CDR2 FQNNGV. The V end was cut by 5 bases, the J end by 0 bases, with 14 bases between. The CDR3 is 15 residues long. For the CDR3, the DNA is TGTGCCAGCAGCACCCCCCGGGACACCTCCTACGAGCAGTACTTC. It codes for CASSTPRDTSYEQYF.

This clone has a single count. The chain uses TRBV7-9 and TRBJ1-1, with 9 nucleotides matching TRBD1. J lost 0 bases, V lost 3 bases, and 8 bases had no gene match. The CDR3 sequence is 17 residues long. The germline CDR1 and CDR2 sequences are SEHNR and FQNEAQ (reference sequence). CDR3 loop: CASSFPGTGLMNTEAFF. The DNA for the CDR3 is TGTGCCAGCAGCTTCCCGGGGACAGGGCTTATGAACACTGAAGCTTTCTTT.

CDR3 residues: CASSKDNPGELFF. The CDR3, as DNA: TGTGCCAGCAGCAAAGACAATCCCGGGGAGCTGTTTTTT. The chain combines TRBV21-1 with TRBJ2-2; the table's D call, TRBD1, has no DNA check behind it. TRBV21-1 is flagged as a pseudogene. The CDR3 runs to 13 residues.

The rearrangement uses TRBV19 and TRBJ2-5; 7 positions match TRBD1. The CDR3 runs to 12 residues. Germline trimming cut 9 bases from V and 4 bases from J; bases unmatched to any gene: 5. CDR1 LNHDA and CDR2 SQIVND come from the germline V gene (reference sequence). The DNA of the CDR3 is TGTGCCAGCACAGGGGTAGGAGAGACCCAGTACTTC. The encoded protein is CASTGVGETQYF. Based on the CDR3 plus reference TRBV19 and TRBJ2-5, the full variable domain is DGGITQSPKYLFRKEGQNVTLSCEQNLNHDAMYWYRQDPGQGLRLIYYSQIVNDFQKGDIAEGYSVSREKKESFPLTVTSAQKNPTAFYLCASTGVGETQYFGPGTRLLVL.

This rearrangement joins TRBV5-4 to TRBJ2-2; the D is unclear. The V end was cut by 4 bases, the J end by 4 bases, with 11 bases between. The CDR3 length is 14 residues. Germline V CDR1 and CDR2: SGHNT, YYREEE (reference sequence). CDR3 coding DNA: TGTGCCAGCAGCCCCGCGGCTGCCACCGGGGAGCTGTTTTTT. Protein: CASSPAAATGELFF.

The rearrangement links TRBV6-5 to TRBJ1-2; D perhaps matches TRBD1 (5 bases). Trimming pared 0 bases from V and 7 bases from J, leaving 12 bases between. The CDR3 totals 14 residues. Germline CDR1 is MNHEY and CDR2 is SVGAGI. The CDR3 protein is CASSYSSGLVGYTF. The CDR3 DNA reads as TGTGCCAGCAGTTACTCGTCAGGGTTGGTTGGCTACACCTTC.

In DNA form, the CDR3 reads TGTGCCAGCAGCCGCGAACTAGCGCACTCCTACAATGAGCAGTTCTTC. Encoded protein: CASSRELAHSYNEQFF. The rearrangement joins TRBV7-6 to TRBJ2-1; 7 positions agree with TRBD2. Trimming took 5 bases from V and 0 from J; bases not matched to a gene: 7. CDR3 length equals 16 residues. Germline V CDR1 and CDR2: SGHVS, FNYEAQ.